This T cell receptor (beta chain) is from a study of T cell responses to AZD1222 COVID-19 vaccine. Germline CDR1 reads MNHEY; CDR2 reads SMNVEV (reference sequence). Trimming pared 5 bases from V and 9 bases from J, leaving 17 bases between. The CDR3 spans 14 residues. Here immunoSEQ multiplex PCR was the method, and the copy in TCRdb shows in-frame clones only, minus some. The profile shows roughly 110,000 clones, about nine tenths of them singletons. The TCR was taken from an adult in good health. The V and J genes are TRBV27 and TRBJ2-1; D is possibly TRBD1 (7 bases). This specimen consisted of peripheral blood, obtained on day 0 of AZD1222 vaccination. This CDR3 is CASSLRQGGSEQFF. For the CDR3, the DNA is TGTGCCAGCAGTCTGAGACAGGGAGGATCTGAGCAGTTCTTC.